Shown below are 7 T cell receptor beta chains from a single sample sequenced in a study of cytomegalovirus exposure and HLA in healthy donors. PCR was performed using 60 Vbeta and 13 Jbeta primers. The method was immunoSEQ multiplex PCR; TCRdb's version includes in-frame clones alone and lacks a portion of them. The sample carries approximately 150,000 clones, around 80% recorded once. Material for sequencing was PBMCs. These receptors were obtained from a man in his forties in good health and CMV-seronegative.

The chain combines TRBV7-9 with TRBJ1-1, with 8 bases identical to TRBD1. Germline V lookup: CDR1 SEHNR, CDR2 FQNEAQ (reference sequence). After removal of 0 bases from V and 9 bases from J, the junction contained 6 bases not matched to a gene. The CDR3 is 14 amino acids. The CDR3 spells CASSLAGTGGQAFF. As DNA, the CDR3 is TGTGCCAGCAGCTTAGCAGGGACAGGCGGCCAAGCTTTCTTT. The variable domain in full, completed from reference TRBV7-9 and TRBJ1-1, reads DTGVSQNPRHKITKRGQNVTFRCDPISEHNRLYWYRQTLGQGPEFLTYFQNEAQLEKSRLLSDRFSAERPKGSFSTLEIQRTEQGDSAMYLCASSLAGTGGQAFFGQGTRLTVV.

The chain couples TRBV9 to TRBJ2-2, with D possibly TRBD1 on 6 matching bases. The CDR3 consists of 15 residues. CDR1 is SGDLS and CDR2 is YYNGEE in the germline V gene. Trimming took 6 bases from V and 0 from J, leaving 12 bases between them. CDR3 nucleotides: TGTGCCAGCAACGGGGACACCGCGAACACCGGGGAGCTGTTTTTT. Its translation: CASNGDTANTGELFF.

The V gene is TRBV19, the J gene TRBJ1-1, with a possible D match to TRBD1 (5 bases). Trimming removed 4 bases at V and 0 bases at J, with 12 bases between. The CDR3 length is 15 residues. The V gene's germline CDR1 is LNHDA and CDR2 SQIVND (reference sequence). In DNA form, the CDR3 reads TGTGCCAGTAGTAACGACAGTCCCCTGAACACTGAAGCTTTCTTT. Translating it yields CASSNDSPLNTEAFF.

V gene TRBV7-6 combines with J gene TRBJ2-7, with 7 bases lining up with TRBD2. CDR3 length: 15 amino acids. CDR1 is SGHVS and CDR2 is FNYEAQ in the germline V gene. With 0 bases clipped from V and 4 bases from J, the junction kept 6 bases outside the gene matches. Here the CDR3 reads CASSLAVREGYEQYF. CDR3 coding DNA: TGTGCCAGCAGCTTAGCGGTCAGGGAGGGGTACGAGCAGTACTTC.

This clone appeared once. The DNA of the CDR3 is TGTGCCAGCAGTGAACGAGGTTCCGATCGGCCCCAGCATTTT. It encodes CASSERGSDRPQHF. This chain uses TRBV2 with TRBJ1-5; no reliable D call. The CDR3 covers 14 residues. Germline CDR1 is SNHLY and CDR2 is FYNNEI. V was trimmed by 2 bases and J by 9 bases, leaving 14 bases between them.

CDR3 residues: CASSVTLSGASGRTPAFYNEQFF. The CDR3 bases are TGCGCCAGCAGTGTTACCTTAAGTGGGGCTAGCGGGCGGACACCCGCGTTCTACAATGAGCAGTTCTTC. The chain employs TRBV10-2 and TRBJ2-1, with TRBD2 matching 8 bases. From germline, CDR1 is WSHSY and CDR2 SAAADI. The CDR3 is made up of 23 amino acids. Trimming removed 4 bases from V and 3 bases from J; junction bases left unmatched: 29.

This chain joins TRBV7-9 and TRBJ2-2; D possibly corresponds to TRBD1 (6 bases). Germline CDR1 and CDR2: SEHNR and FQNEAQ (reference sequence). The CDR3 is 14 residues long. V was trimmed by 4 bases and J by 3 bases, leaving 9 bases between them. The CDR3 nucleotides read TGTGCCAGCAGCTCCCGACAGGACACCGGGGAGCTGTTTTTT. Protein product: CASSSRQDTGELFF.